One and the same sample provided the 2 T cell receptor beta chains below, sequenced in a study of Graves' ophthalmopathy and Graves' hyperthyroidism. RNA transcripts provided the template for amplifying TCR beta CDR3 regions. The first round was an RT-PCR with HTBI primers, and the second round was a multiplex PCR. Each CDR3 protein gets one entry after TCRdb re-called the multiplex PCR reads with MiXCR. The sample has roughly 700,000 distinct CDR3 sequences; approximately 40% are singletons. Sample: peripheral blood. The receptors come from an adult man with Graves' ophthalmopathy.

The V gene is TRBV6-2 or TRBV6-3, the J gene TRBJ2-5; 8 nucleotides match TRBD1. The CDR3 consists of 13 residues. CDR1 is MNHEY and CDR2 is SVGEGT in the germline V gene. The V gene end was trimmed by 8 bases and the J gene end by 4 bases; junction bases not matched to a gene: 6. The CDR3 region has the DNA TGTGCCAGCGTAAGCAGGGGGCGAGAGACCCAGTACTTC. Amino acids: CASVSRGRETQYF.

The chain links TRBV24-1 to TRBJ1-2; unclear D gene. Per the germline V gene, CDR1 is KGHDR and CDR2 is SFDVKD. There are 12 residues in the CDR3. Between the trimmed V and J ends, which lost 3 bases and 12 bases, there was a span of 13 bases. This CDR3 reads CATSDAMGGNTF. As DNA, the CDR3 is TGTGCCACCAGTGATGCGATGGGAGGGAACACCTTC.